This T cell receptor beta chain was identified during a study of CD8+ T cells in alopecia areata. As to treatment: oral pan-JAK inhibitor, 5-10 mg twice daily. The CDR3 is made up of 15 amino acids. Per the germline V gene, CDR1 is MDHEN and CDR2 is SYDVKM. V was cut by 5 bases and J by 1 base, with 15 bases left in between. The authors extracted RNA and reverse transcribed it into cDNA as the sequencing template. Sequencing was performed with immunoSEQ multiplex PCR; in TCRdb, only in-frame clones are kept and a portion is missing. The table has 150,000 to 200,000 clones, approximately 60% seen once.

The material sequenced was CD4+ T cells sorted from blood, taken at week 24, from a patient treated with tofacitinib. The chain combines TRBV28 with TRBJ2-7; maybe TRBD2 (7 bases). This TCR came from a human donor with alopecia areata. The CDR3 sequence: CASSQQGRGSYEQYF. CDR3 DNA sequence: TGTGCCAGCAGTCAGCAGGGGAGGGGGTCCTACGAGCAGTACTTC.